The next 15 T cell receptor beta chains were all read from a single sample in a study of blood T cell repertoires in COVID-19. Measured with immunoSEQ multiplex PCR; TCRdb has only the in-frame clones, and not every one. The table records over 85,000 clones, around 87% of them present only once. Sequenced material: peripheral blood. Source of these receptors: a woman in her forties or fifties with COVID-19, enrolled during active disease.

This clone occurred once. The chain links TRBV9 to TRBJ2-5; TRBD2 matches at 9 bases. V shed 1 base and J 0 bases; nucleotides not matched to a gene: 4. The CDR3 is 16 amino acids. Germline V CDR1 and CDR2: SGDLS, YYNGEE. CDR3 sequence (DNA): TGTGCCAGCAGCGTAAGATCTAGCGGGAACCAAGAGACCCAGTACTTC. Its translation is CASSVRSSGNQETQYF.

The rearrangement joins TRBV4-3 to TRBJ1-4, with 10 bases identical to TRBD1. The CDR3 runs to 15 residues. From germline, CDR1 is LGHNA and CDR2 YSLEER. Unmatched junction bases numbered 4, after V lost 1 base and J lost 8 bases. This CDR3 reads CASSQVGTGDEKLFF. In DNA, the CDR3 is TGCGCCAGCAGCCAAGTTGGGACAGGGGACGAAAAACTGTTTTTT.

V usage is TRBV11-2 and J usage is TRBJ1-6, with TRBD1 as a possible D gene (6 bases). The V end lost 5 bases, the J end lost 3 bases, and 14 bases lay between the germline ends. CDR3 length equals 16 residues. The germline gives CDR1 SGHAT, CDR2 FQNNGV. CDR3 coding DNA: TGTGCCAGCAGCACGACAGGATACAACTATAATTCACCCCTCCACTTT. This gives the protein CASSTTGYNYNSPLHF.

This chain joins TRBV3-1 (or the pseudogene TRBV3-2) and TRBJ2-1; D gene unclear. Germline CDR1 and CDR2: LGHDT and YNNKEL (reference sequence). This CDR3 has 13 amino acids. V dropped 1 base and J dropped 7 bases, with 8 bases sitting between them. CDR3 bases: TGTGCCAGCAGCCAAGCTAGGAGTAATGAGCAGTTCTTC. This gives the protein CASSQARSNEQFF.

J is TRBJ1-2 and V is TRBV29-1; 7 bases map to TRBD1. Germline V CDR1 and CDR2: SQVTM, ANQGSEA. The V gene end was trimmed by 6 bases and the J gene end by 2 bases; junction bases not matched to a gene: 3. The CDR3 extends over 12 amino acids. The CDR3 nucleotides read TGCAGCGTCAAGACAGGGAACTATGGCTACACCTTC. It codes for CSVKTGNYGYTF.

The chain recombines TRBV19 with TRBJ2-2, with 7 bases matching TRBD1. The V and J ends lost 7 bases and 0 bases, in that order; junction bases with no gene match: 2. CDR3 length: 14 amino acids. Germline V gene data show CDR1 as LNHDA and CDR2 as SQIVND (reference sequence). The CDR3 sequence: CASKDRANTGELFF. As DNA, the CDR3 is TGTGCCAGTAAAGACAGGGCGAACACCGGGGAGCTGTTTTTT.

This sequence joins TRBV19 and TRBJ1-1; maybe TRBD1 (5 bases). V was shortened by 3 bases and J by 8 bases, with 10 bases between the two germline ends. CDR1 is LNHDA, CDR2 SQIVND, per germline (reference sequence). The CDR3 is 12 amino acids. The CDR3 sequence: CASSMYRGEAFF. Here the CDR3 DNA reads TGTGCCAGTAGTATGTACCGGGGGGAAGCTTTCTTT. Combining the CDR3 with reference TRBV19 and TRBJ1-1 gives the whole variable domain DGGITQSPKYLFRKEGQNVTLSCEQNLNHDAMYWYRQDPGQGLRLIYYSQIVNDFQKGDIAEGYSVSREKKESFPLTVTSAQKNPTAFYLCASSMYRGEAFFGQGTRLTVV.

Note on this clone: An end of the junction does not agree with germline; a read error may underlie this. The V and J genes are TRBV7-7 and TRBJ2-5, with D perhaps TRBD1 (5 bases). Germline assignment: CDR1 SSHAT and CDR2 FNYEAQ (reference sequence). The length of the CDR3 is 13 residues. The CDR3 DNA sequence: TGTGCTAGCAGCTTAGACAGCCGAGAGACCCAGTACTTC. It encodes CASSLDSRETQYF.

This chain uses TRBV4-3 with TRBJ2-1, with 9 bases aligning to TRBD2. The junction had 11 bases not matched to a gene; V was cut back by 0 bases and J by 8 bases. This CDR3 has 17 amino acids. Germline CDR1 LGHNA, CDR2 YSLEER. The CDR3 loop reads CASSQERAGGLLDEQFF. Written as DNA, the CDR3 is TGCGCCAGCAGCCAAGAAAGGGCGGGGGGGCTATTGGATGAGCAGTTCTTC.

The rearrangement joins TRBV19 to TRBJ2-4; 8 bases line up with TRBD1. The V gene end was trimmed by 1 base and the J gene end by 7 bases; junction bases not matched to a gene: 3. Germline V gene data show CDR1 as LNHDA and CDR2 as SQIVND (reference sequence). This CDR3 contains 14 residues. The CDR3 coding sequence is TGTGCCAGTAGTATAGGGACAGGGACGAACATTCAGTACTTC. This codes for CASSIGTGTNIQYF. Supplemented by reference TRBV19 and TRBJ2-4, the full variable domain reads DGGITQSPKYLFRKEGQNVTLSCEQNLNHDAMYWYRQDPGQGLRLIYYSQIVNDFQKGDIAEGYSVSREKKESFPLTVTSAQKNPTAFYLCASSIGTGTNIQYFGAGTRLSVL.

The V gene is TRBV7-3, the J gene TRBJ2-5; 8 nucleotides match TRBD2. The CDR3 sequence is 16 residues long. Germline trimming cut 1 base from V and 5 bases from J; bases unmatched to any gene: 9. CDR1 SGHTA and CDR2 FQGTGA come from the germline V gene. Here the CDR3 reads CASSLSPGGARETQYF. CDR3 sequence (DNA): TGTGCCAGCAGCTTAAGCCCCGGGGGGGCCCGGGAGACCCAGTACTTC.

In DNA, the CDR3 is TGTGCCACCGCGGGAGCAGGTCCTCGTTATGGCTACACCTTC. Residues: CATAGAGPRYGYTF. This chain joins TRBV28 and TRBJ1-2; unclear D gene. Germline V gives CDR1 MDHEN, CDR2 SYDVKM. V lost 10 bases and J lost 5, with 20 bases in between. The CDR3 length is 14 residues.

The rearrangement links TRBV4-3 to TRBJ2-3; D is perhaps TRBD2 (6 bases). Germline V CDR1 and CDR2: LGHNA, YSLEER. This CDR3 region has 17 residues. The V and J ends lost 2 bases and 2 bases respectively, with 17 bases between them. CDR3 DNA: TGCGCCAGCAGCCAATCAGGGAGGTCTGGACCCACAGATACGCAGTATTTT. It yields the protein CASSQSGRSGPTDTQYF.

The CDR3 loop reads CASSPSSGGFYNEQFF. The CDR3 nucleotides are TGTGCCAGCAGCCCCTCTAGCGGGGGATTCTACAATGAGCAGTTCTTC. The genes are TRBV5-4 and TRBJ2-1; the match to TRBD2 covers 10 bases. The CDR3 length is 16 residues. CDR1 SGHNT and CDR2 YYREEE come from the germline V gene (reference sequence). The V gene end was trimmed by 4 bases and the J gene end by 3 bases; junction bases not matched to a gene: 7.

The CDR3 protein is CASNRGGTNTGELFF. In DNA, the CDR3 is TGTGCCAGCAACCGCGGGGGGACGAACACCGGGGAGCTGTTTTTT. The V gene is TRBV7-9, the J gene TRBJ2-2; TRBD2 matches 8 bases. The junction had 4 bases not matched to a gene; V was cut back by 7 bases and J by 0 bases. The CDR3 totals 15 residues. Germline CDR1 reads SEHNR; CDR2 reads FQNEAQ (reference sequence).